The rows below give T cell receptor beta chains drawn from one sample of a study of post-analysis software for immune sequencing data. TCRdb independently ran MiXCR on the PCR reads; one entry per CDR3 protein. The profile shows approximately 260,000 distinct CDR3 sequences, 36% of them singletons. Sequenced: blood. The source is a girl aged 5 to 17 with multiple sclerosis. The CDR3 runs from the conserved cysteine through the conserved F or W. A D gene is named only where the DNA matches it firmly. Clone size is not always given. Where it is, it says once, few, many or a class for expanded clones.

>TRBJ2-2|NA|TRBV2|NA
CASSGQSNTGELFF
TGTGCCAGCAGTGGCCAGTCGAACACCGGGGAGCTGTTTTTT
>TRBJ1-2|few|TRBV24-1|NA
CATLKGTTLPYGYTF
TGTGCCACCTTAAAAGGGACAACTCTACCCTATGGCTACACCTTC
>TRBJ1-5|many|TRBV28|TRBD1
CASSLSPGTGGNNQPQHF
TGTGCCAGCAGTTTATCACCCGGGACAGGGGGTAACAATCAGCCCCAGCATTTT
>TRBJ2-1|NA|TRBV7-9|NA
CASSGDPGASYNEQFF
TGTGCCAGCAGCGGAGATCCGGGGGCCTCCTACAATGAGCAGTTCTTC
>TRBJ2-1|NA|TRBV9|TRBD2
CASSVNGRGGEQFF
TGTGCCAGCAGCGTAAACGGGAGGGGAGGTGAGCAGTTCTTC
>TRBJ1-2|NA|TRBV4-3|TRBD1
CASSRETGNYGYTF
TGCGCCAGCAGCCGCGAGACAGGGAACTATGGCTACACCTTC
>TRBJ2-1|NA|TRBV20-1|TRBD2
CSARMAGVLQEQFF
TGCAGTGCTAGAATGGCGGGAGTTCTCCAAGAGCAGTTCTTC
>TRBJ2-1|many|TRBV6-1|NA
CASSEQVLYNEQFF
TGTGCCAGCAGTGAACAGGTCCTCTACAATGAGCAGTTCTTC
>TRBJ1-1|few|TRBV18|NA
CASSPRGGAEAFF
TGTGCCAGCTCACCACGGGGGGGGGCTGAAGCTTTCTTT
>TRBJ2-3|NA|TRBV4-2|TRBD2
CASSQEGRRGGGDTQYF
TGTGCCAGCAGCCAAGAAGGAAGGCGGGGGGGCGGAGATACGCAGTATTTT
>TRBJ2-3|NA|TRBV3-1|TRBD2
CASSQDRLAGRADTQYF
TGTGCCAGCAGCCAAGATAGACTAGCGGGAAGGGCAGATACGCAGTATTTT
>TRBJ2-6|many|TRBV20-1|NA
CSARLPGPSGANVLTF
TGCAGTGCTAGACTGCCAGGTCCCTCTGGGGCCAACGTCCTGACTTTC
>TRBJ2-1|many|TRBV5-1|NA
CASSLLGGASDEQFF
TGCGCCAGCAGCTTATTGGGGGGGGCATCGGATGAGCAGTTCTTC
>TRBJ1-5|NA|TRBV7-6|TRBD1
CASSLLGGEVIQPQHF
TGTGCCAGCAGCTTACTAGGGGGCGAGGTGATTCAGCCCCAGCATTTT
>TRBJ2-3|once|TRBV18|TRBD2
CASSPRGSGTDTQYF
TGTGCCAGCTCACCACGCGGGAGCGGCACAGATACGCAGTATTTT
>TRBJ2-3|once|TRBV28|NA
CASSRVGGRSSTDTQYF
TGTGCCAGCAGCCGGGTAGGGGGGAGATCTAGCACAGATACGCAGTATTTT
>TRBJ2-1|NA|TRBV15|NA
CATSRGSTTINNEQFF
TGTGCCACCAGCAGAGGCTCGACGACTATTAACAATGAGCAGTTCTTC
>TRBJ1-5|NA|TRBV6-5|NA
CASSWSRGNQPQHF
TGTGCCAGCAGTTGGAGCCGCGGCAATCAGCCCCAGCATTTT
>TRBJ2-2|few|TRBV10-3|TRBD1
CAISETWDRAGDTGELFF
TGTGCCATCAGTGAGACCTGGGACAGGGCAGGGGACACCGGGGAGCTGTTTTTT
>TRBJ2-5|few|TRBV5-1|NA
CASSLGRSAETQYF
TGCGCCAGCAGCCTGGGACGCTCCGCAGAGACCCAGTACTTC